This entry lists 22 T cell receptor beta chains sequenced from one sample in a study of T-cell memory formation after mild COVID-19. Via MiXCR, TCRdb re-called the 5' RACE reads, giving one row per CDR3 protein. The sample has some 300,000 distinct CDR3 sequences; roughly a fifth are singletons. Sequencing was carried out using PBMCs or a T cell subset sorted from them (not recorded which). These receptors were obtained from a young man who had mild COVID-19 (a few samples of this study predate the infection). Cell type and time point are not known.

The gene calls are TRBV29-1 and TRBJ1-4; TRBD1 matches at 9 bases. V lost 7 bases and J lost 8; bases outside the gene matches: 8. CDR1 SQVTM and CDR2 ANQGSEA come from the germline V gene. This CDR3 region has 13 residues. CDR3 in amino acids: CSADRGGSEKLFF. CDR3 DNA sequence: TGCAGCGCGGACAGGGGCGGCAGCGAAAAACTGTTTTTT.

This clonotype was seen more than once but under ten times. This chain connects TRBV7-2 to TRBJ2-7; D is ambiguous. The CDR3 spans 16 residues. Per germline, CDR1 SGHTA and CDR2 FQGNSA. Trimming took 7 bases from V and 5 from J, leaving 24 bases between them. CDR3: CASIPLGVVGFDEQYV. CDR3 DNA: TGTGCCAGCATCCCCTTAGGCGTTGTAGGGTTCGACGAGCAGTACGTC.

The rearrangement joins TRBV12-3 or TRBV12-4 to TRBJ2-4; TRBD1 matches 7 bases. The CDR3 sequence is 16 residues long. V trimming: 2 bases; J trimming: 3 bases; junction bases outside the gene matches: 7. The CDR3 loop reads CASSLRVQGSKNIQYF. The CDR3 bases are TGTGCCAGCAGTTTAAGAGTACAGGGGAGCAAAAACATTCAGTACTTC.

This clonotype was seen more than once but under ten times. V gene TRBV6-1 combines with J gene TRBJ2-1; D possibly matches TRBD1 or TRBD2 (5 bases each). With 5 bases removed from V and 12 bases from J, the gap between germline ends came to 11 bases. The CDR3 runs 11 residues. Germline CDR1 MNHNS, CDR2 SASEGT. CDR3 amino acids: CASSTGARQFF. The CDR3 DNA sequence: TGTGCCAGCAGTACCGGGGCTCGGCAGTTCTTC.

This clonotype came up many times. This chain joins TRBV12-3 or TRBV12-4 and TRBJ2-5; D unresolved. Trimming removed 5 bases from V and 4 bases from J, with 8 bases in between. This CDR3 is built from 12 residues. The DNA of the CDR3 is TGTGCCAGCAGTGAGACGGGAGAGACCCAGTACTTC. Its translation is CASSETGETQYF.

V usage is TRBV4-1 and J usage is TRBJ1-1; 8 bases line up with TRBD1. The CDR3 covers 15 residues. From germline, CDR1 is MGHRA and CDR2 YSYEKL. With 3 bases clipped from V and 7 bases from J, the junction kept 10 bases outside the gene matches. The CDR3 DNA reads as TGCGCCAGCAGCCAGCCCGACCGGGACAGGATTGAAGCTTTCTTT. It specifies CASSQPDRDRIEAFF.

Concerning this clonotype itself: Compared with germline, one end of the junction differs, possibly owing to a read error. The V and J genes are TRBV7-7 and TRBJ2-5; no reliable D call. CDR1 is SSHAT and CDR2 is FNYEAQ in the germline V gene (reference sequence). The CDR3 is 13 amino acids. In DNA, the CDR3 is TGTGCTAGCAGCCAGCGCGCGGAGGAGACCCAGTACTTC. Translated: CASSQRAEETQYF.

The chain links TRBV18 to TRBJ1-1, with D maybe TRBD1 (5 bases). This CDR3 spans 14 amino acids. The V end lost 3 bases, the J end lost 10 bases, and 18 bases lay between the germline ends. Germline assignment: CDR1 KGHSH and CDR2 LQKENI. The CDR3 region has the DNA TGTGCCAGCTCACCGTCGGGGCAGTCAAGGGGAGCTTTCTTT. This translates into CASSPSGQSRGAFF.

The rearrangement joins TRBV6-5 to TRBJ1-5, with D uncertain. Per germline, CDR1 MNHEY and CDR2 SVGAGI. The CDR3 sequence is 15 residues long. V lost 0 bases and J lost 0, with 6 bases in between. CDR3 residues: CASSYSADSNQPQHF. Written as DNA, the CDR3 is TGTGCCAGCAGTTACTCGGCAGATAGCAATCAGCCCCAGCATTTT.

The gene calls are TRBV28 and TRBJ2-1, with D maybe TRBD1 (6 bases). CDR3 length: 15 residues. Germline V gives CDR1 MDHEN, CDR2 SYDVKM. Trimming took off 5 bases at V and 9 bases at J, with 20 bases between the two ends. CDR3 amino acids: CASSSRGLRASEQFF. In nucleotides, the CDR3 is TGTGCCAGCAGTAGTAGGGGGTTACGCGCATCTGAGCAGTTCTTC. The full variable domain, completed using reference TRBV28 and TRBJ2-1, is DVKVTQSSRYLVKRTGEKVFLECVQDMDHENMFWYRQDPGLGLRLIYFSYDVKMKEKGDIPEGYSVSREKKERFSLILESASTNQTSMYLCASSSRGLRASEQFFGPGTRLTVL.

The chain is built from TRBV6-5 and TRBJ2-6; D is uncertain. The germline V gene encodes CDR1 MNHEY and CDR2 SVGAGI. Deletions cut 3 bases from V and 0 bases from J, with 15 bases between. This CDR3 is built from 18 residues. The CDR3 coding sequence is TGTGCCAGCAGTTATCGGCCAACAGTTTCCTCTGGGGCCAACGTCCTGACTTTC. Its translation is CASSYRPTVSSGANVLTF.

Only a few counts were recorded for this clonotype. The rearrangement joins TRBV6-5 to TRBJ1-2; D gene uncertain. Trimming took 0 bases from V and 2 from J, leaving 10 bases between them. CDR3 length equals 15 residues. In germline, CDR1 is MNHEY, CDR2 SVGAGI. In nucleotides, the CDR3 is TGTGCCAGCAGTTACTCGACCAGTCTCAACTATGGCTACACCTTC. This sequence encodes CASSYSTSLNYGYTF.

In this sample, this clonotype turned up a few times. This CDR3 is CASMYGVKETQYF. DNA for the CDR3: TGTGCCAGTATGTACGGGGTCAAAGAGACCCAGTACTTC. The chain carries TRBV5-8 and TRBJ2-5, with D possibly being TRBD2 (5 bases). Germline V gives CDR1 SGHTS, CDR2 YDEGEE. The CDR3 runs to 13 residues. Trimming took 8 bases from V and 3 from J, leaving 14 bases between them. The whole variable domain, remainder taken from reference TRBV5-8 and TRBJ2-5, is EAGVTQSPTHLIKTRGQQATLRCSPISGHTSVYWYQQALGLGLQFLLWYDEGEERNRGNFPPRFSGRQFPNYSSELNVNALELEDSALYLCASMYGVKETQYFGPGTRLLVL.

In nucleotides, the CDR3 is TGTGCCAGCGCTAGCGGGGGCCTAACCTCCTACGAGCAGTACTTC. Its translation: CASASGGLTSYEQYF. The chain is built from TRBV14 and TRBJ2-7; 10 bases map to TRBD2. J was trimmed by 0 bases and V by 8 bases; bases with no gene match: 7. Per the germline V gene, CDR1 is SGHDN and CDR2 is FVKESK. The CDR3 contains 15 residues.

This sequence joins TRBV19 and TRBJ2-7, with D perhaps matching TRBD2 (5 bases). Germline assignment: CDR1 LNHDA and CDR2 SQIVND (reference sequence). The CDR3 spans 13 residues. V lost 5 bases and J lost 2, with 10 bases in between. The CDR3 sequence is CASSAGGAYEQYV. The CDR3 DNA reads TGTGCCAGTAGTGCCGGAGGAGCCTACGAGCAGTACGTC.

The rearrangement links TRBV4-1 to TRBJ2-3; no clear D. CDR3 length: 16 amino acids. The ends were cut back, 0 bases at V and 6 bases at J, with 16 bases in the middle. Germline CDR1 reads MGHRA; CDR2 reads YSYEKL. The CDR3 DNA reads TGCGCCAGCAGCCAAGATCCCCCACCAAACGTTGATACGCAGTATTTT. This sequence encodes CASSQDPPPNVDTQYF.

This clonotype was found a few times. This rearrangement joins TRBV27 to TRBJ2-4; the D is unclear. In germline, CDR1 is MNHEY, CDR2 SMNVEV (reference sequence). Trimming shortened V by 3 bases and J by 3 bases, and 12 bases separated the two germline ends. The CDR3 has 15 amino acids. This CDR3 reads CASSFGASGKNIQYF. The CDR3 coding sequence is TGTGCCAGCAGTTTTGGAGCCTCAGGCAAAAACATTCAGTACTTC.

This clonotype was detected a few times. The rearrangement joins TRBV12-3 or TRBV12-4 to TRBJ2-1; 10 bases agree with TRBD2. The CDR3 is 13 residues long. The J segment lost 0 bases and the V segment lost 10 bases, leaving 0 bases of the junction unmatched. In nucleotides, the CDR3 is TGTGCCACTAGCGGGAGCTCCTACAATGAGCAGTTCTTC. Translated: CATSGSSYNEQFF.

CDR3 in DNA: TGTGCCAGCAGCTTACAGACAGGGGGCACCTACAATGAGCAGTTCTTC. It codes for CASSLQTGGTYNEQFF. This chain uses TRBV5-4 with TRBJ2-1; 10 bases align to TRBD1. The CDR3 is 16 amino acids. Germline V gene lookup returns CDR1 SGHNT and CDR2 YYREEE (reference sequence). J was trimmed by 2 bases and V by 2 bases; bases with no gene match: 4.

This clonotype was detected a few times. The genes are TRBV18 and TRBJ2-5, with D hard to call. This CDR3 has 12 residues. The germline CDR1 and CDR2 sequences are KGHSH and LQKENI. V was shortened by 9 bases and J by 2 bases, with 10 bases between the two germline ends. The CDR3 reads CASRSEQETQYF. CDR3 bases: TGTGCCAGTCGGAGTGAACAAGAGACCCAGTACTTC. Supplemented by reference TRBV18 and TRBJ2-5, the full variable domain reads NAGVMQNPRHLVRRRGQEARLRCSPMKGHSHVYWYRQLPEEGLKFMVYLQKENIIDESGMPKERFSAEFPKEGPSILRIQQVVRGDSAAYFCASRSEQETQYFGPGTRLLVL.

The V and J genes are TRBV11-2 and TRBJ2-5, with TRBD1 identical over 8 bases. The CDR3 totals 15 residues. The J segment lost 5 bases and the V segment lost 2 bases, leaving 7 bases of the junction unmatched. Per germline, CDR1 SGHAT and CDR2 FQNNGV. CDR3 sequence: CASSLRGQGWETQYF. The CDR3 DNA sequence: TGTGCCAGCAGCTTAAGAGGACAGGGCTGGGAGACCCAGTACTTC. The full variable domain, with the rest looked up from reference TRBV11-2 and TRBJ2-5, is EAGVAQSPRYKIIEKRQSVAFWCNPISGHATLYWYQQILGQGPKLLIQFQNNGVVDDSQLPKDRFSAERLKGVDSTLKIQPAKLEDSAVYLCASSLRGQGWETQYFGPGTRLLVL.

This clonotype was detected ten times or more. The CDR3 is CASSIGGVRPQHF. The CDR3 DNA sequence: TGTGCCAGCAGCATAGGAGGGGTGAGGCCCCAGCATTTT. This rearrangement joins TRBV7-2 to TRBJ1-5; a weak D match, TRBD1 (5 bases). The CDR3 sequence is 13 residues long. In germline, CDR1 is SGHTA, CDR2 FQGNSA. V gave up 5 bases and J gave up 9 bases, with 14 bases separating them.